This is a list of T cell receptor beta chains from one sample in a study of spatial heterogeneity in lung cancer. From the 5' RACE reads, TCRdb called clonotypes with MiXCR, one entry per CDR3 protein. The table includes 35,000 to 45,000 distinct CDR3 sequences, 5.2% detected once. Sequencing was performed on PBMCs, taken at surgery. Receptor source: a female donor with early-stage non-small cell lung cancer. Both conserved end residues are part of each CDR3. The D gene is left open where the match is weak. Rows may omit the clone size; those that give it use once, few, many or a size class.

len	d_gene	j_gene	v_gene	abundance	CDR3aa	CDR3nt
16	NA	TRBJ1-4	TRBV5-5	many	CASSPWGGIANEKLFF	TGTGCCAGCAGCCCATGGGGGGGAATCGCTAATGAAAAACTGTTTTTT
15	NA	TRBJ1-5	TRBV2	NA	CASRNTEVGIQPQHF	TGTGCCAGCAGAAACACCGAAGTAGGGATCCAGCCCCAGCATTTT
13	NA	TRBJ2-5	TRBV14	many	CASSRGLQETQYF	TGTGCCAGCAGCCGCGGCCTTCAAGAGACCCAGTACTTC
13	NA	TRBJ1-3	TRBV29-1	many	CSVEGARGNTIYF	TGCAGCGTTGAGGGGGCGAGGGGAAACACCATATATTTT
17	TRBD1	TRBJ1-1	TRBV5-4	NA	CASSLFGGQGKQYEAFF	TGTGCCAGCAGCTTGTTTGGTGGACAGGGGAAACAGTATGAAGCTTTCTTT
14	TRBD1	TRBJ1-4	TRBV7-3	many	CASSLYRGHEKLFF	TGTGCCAGCAGCTTATACAGGGGGCATGAAAAACTGTTTTTT
15	TRBD1	TRBJ2-4	TRBV19	many	CASSRIPGTANIQYF	TGTGCCAGTAGTAGAATCCCCGGGACAGCAAACATTCAGTACTTC
13	NA	TRBJ2-1	TRBV20-1	many	CSAPGASYNEQFF	TGCAGTGCTCCCGGCGCGTCCTACAATGAGCAGTTCTTC
13	NA	TRBJ2-7	TRBV5-4	NA	CASSFGQNYEQYF	TGTGCCAGCAGTTTCGGACAGAACTACGAGCAGTACTTC
13	NA	TRBJ2-7	TRBV18	NA	CASSPPTQDEQYF	TGTGCCAGCTCACCACCCACCCAGGACGAGCAGTACTTC
14	NA	TRBJ1-6	TRBV18	NA	CASTETDSNPPLHF	TGTGCCAGCACGGAGACAGACTCTAATCCACCCCTCCACTTT
14	NA	TRBJ2-4	TRBV27	many	CASRRSGGLNIQYF	TGTGCCAGCAGACGGTCAGGGGGGCTAAACATTCAGTACTTC
16	NA	TRBJ2-5	TRBV7-3	many	CASSLGQGRSGETQYF	TGTGCCAGCAGCTTGGGGCAGGGTAGGAGTGGAGAGACCCAGTACTTC
13	NA	TRBJ1-5	TRBV6-1	many	CASSARLFDSQHF	TGTGCCAGCAGTGCCCGCTTATTTGACAGCCAGCATTTT
14	TRBD1	TRBJ2-5	TRBV10-2	medium-sized	CASSLQGARETQYF	TGCGCCAGCAGTCTCCAGGGGGCCCGAGAGACCCAGTACTTC
15	NA	TRBJ1-1	TRBV7-4	NA	CASSSRTVIGTEAFF	TGTGCCAGCAGCTCACGGACCGTTATCGGAACTGAAGCTTTCTTT
16	NA	TRBJ2-2	TRBV20-1	few	CSASNPGRQNTGELFF	TGCAGTGCTAGTAACCCCGGAAGGCAGAACACCGGGGAGCTGTTTTTT
17	TRBD1	TRBJ2-7	TRBV5-1	many	CASSLRGTGPNPYEQYF	TGCGCCAGCAGCTTGCGCGGGACAGGGCCCAATCCCTACGAGCAGTACTTC
15	NA	TRBJ1-6	TRBV28	few	CASTTGRSYNSPLHF	TGTGCCAGCACCACAGGGAGGTCCTATAATTCACCCCTCCACTTT
16	TRBD1	TRBJ2-7	TRBV6-2/TRBV6-3	NA	CASSYAPGQGGDEQYF	TGTGCCAGCAGTTACGCCCCGGGACAGGGGGGTGACGAGCAGTACTTC
14	NA	TRBJ1-1	TRBV5-1	many	CADSIGDGNTEAFF	TGCGCCGATTCGATAGGGGACGGGAACACTGAAGCTTTCTTT
13	NA	TRBJ1-1	TRBV5-5	NA	CASSLRGGTEAFF	TGTGCCAGCAGCCTGAGGGGAGGTACTGAAGCTTTCTTT
17	NA	TRBJ2-3	TRBV10-3	many	CAIKRSSLDRPGDTQYF	TGTGCCATCAAAAGAAGCAGTCTGGACCGACCTGGGGATACGCAGTATTTT
14	TRBD1	TRBJ2-7	TRBV24-1	many	CATSDRDRAYEQYF	TGTGCCACCAGTGATCGTGACAGGGCGTACGAGCAGTACTTC
17	TRBD1	TRBJ2-7	TRBV5-1	NA	CASSSNWVRQGKGEQYF	TGCGCCAGCAGCTCCAACTGGGTAAGACAGGGAAAAGGCGAGCAGTACTTC
14	NA	TRBJ2-3	TRBV19	few	CASSRRDSTDTQYF	TGTGCCAGTAGTAGACGGGACAGCACAGATACGCAGTATTTT
15	NA	TRBJ1-1	TRBV5-1	many	CASSLPGHTETEAFF	TGCGCCAGCAGCTTGCCTGGACATACGGAAACTGAAGCTTTCTTT
15	NA	TRBJ2-3	TRBV3-1	many	CASSEGDYSTDTQYF	TGTGCCAGCAGCGAGGGGGACTACAGCACAGATACGCAGTATTTT
13	NA	TRBJ1-1	TRBV12-1	many	CASSFYRNTEAFF	TGTGCCAGCAGCTTTTACAGGAACACTGAAGCTTTCTTT
15	TRBD2	TRBJ2-3	TRBV6-1	many	CASSELLAGTDTQYF	TGTGCCAGCAGTGAATTACTAGCGGGGACGGATACGCAGTATTTT
17	TRBD2	TRBJ2-3	TRBV5-5	few	CASSSDLAGAYTDTQYF	TGTGCCAGCAGCTCGGACCTAGCGGGGGCCTACACAGATACGCAGTATTTT
14	NA	TRBJ1-6	TRBV7-2	many	CASSLDFYNSPLHF	TGTGCCAGCAGCTTAGACTTCTATAATTCACCCCTCCACTTT
16	TRBD1	TRBJ1-5	TRBV7-3	many	CASSKTGGRGNQPQHF	TGTGCCAGCAGCAAGACAGGGGGCAGAGGCAATCAGCCCCAGCATTTT
15	NA	TRBJ2-7	TRBV20-1	many	CSASGQNRQAYEQYF	TGCAGTGCTAGCGGGCAGAACAGGCAGGCGTACGAGCAGTACTTC
15	NA	TRBJ2-2	TRBV7-2	NA	CASSSTGRFDGELFF	TGTGCCAGCAGCTCCACGGGACGCTTTGACGGGGAGCTGTTTTTT
16	TRBD2	TRBJ2-1	TRBV24-1	many	CATSDLGTSRYNEQFF	TGTGCCACCAGTGATTTGGGGACTAGCCGCTACAATGAGCAGTTCTTC
15	NA	TRBJ2-6	TRBV2	many	CASTADQSGANVLTF	TGTGCCAGCACCGCAGACCAGTCAGGGGCCAACGTCCTGACTTTC
15	NA	TRBJ2-5	TRBV7-9	many	CASSLEWQNQETQYF	TGTGCCAGCAGTCTAGAGTGGCAAAACCAAGAGACCCAGTACTTC
16	TRBD2	TRBJ2-5	TRBV11-2	few	CASSANQRENVRTQYF	TGTGCCAGCAGCGCCAACCAGCGGGAGAATGTAAGGACCCAGTACTTC
13	NA	TRBJ1-1	TRBV4-1	many	CASSLTGNTEAFF	TGCGCCAGCAGCCTAACAGGGAACACTGAAGCTTTCTTT
14	NA	TRBJ1-5	TRBV7-2	few	CASSLAPAGQPQHF	TGTGCCAGCAGCTTAGCCCCGGCGGGGCAGCCCCAGCATTTT